This TCR beta chain was captured by sequencing in a study of graft-versus-host responses after intestinal transplantation (dated by TCRdb to 2020 to 2022). Study-wide context: Recipients received multivisceral, liver-intestinal, or isolated intestinal transplants. Every recipient was given anti-thymocyte globulin induction, followed by approximately 3 years of maintenance tacrolimus and steroids. Graft-versus-host and host-versus-graft alloreactive T cell clones were tracked in the graft, circulation and bone marrow after intestinal transplantation using bulk TCR-beta CDR3 sequencing. Alloreactive clones were identified by sequencing pre-transplant mixed lymphocyte reaction products and comparing these products with unstimulated pre-transplant donor and recipient T cells. The cohort enrolled about two dozen intestinal transplant recipients, one of whom was a retransplant, and a few patients without pretransplant specimens were excluded. A peak of at least 4% donor T cells among recipient peripheral blood mononuclear cells was the definition used for donor T cell macrochimerism. Instead of going to the commercial service, samples from a few later patients were sequenced in-house on an Illumina MiSeq and processed with MiXCR.

This clone was found once. Its antigen is not yet known. One base away there is no much larger clone; base qualities are not given. The investigation overall reported the following: Conclusions were limited by the relatively low number and heterogeneity of intestinal transplant patients. GvH clones were found in recipient bone marrow, and some of the GvH clones appeared earlier in ileal mucosa or blood, which is consistent with an intestinal mucosal origin. In patients with donor T cell macrochimerism, the allografts had high GvH to HvG T cell clonal ratios. Early after transplant, peak levels of circulating GvH clones were associated with declines in HvG clones.

Library prep was done by the immunoSEQ multiplex PCR assay. For most patients, genomic DNA was isolated with the Qiagen DNeasy Blood and Tissue Kit and shipped frozen to Adaptive Biotechnologies for TCR sequencing. For most patients, genomic DNA was subjected to high-throughput TCR-beta CDR3 sequencing by Adaptive Biotechnologies. The paper's processing steps were these. Adaptive's ImmunoSEQ software was the source of the TCR sequencing data for about 18 patients, while three other patients were processed with MiXCR and VDJtools. To correct CD4 versus CD8 sorting errors, any sequence found in both subsets at a frequency ratio below 5:1 was removed. CDR3 nucleotide sequences shared between donor and recipient were removed because their origin could not be assigned. To count as alloreactive, a clone needed at least 2-fold expansion over unstimulated cells and a minimum CFSE-low frequency of 0.002% (template counts) or 0.001% (read counts). A clone was considered mappable if detected in the sequenced pre-transplant spleen, lymph node, or MLR CFSE-low populations of the donor or recipient. The cumulative frequency of alloreactive clones was calculated as a percentage of all sequences, weighted by copy number. Imported from immuneACCESS, the table was reduced by TCRdb to in-frame sequences with V and J called. These copies leave out some clones; in studies compared against another copy, an unresolved V gene accounts for under half, and the cause of the remainder is not known. From that table come the V and J calls and clone size; the DNA was used to work out D and trimming. For this sample there are 90,000 to 120,000 clones; roughly 87% appear just once. The ten most abundant clones make up about 0.75% of the sample.

The time point label here, explained by the study, means: cells obtained before transplantation from donor or recipient. CD3+CD4+ and CD3+CD8+ populations were FACS-sorted from unstimulated pre-transplant donor and recipient cells taken from spleen or lymph nodes. CDR1 LGHNT and CDR2 FRNRAP are derived from the germline V gene. The CDR3 spans 19 residues, from the cysteine through the phenylalanine. Only CDR3 DNA is held: 57 bases, read in frame from base 1. Relative to germline, V is missing 2 bases and J is missing 2 bases, with 10 bases of the junction outside any gene match. The source was unstimulated CD4+ T cells sorted from spleen or lymph node cells, collected before transplant. This sequence originates from a human donor who was the organ donor for an intestinal transplant. The sequence joins TRBV12-5 to TRBJ2-7, with TRBD2 identical over 15 junction bases. CDR3 region: CASGLPPGLAGGPTYEQYF. The nucleotides are TGTGCTAGTGGTTTGCCTCCTGGACTAGCGGGGGGGCCCACCTACGAGCAGTACTTC.